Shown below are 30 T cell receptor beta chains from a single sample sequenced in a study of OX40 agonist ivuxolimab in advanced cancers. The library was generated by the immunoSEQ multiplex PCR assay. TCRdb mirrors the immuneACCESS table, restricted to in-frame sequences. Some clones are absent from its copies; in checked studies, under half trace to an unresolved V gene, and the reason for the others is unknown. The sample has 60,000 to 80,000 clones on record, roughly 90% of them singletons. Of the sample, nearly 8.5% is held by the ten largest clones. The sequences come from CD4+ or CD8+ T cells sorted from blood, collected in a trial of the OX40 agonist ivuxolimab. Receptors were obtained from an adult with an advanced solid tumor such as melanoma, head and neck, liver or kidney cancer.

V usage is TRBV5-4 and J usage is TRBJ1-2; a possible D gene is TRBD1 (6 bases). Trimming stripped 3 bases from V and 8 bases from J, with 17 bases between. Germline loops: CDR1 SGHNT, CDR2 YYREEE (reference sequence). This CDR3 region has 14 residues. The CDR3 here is CASSSASGARGYTF. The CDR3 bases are TGTGCCAGCAGCTCGGCATCAGGGGCGCGAGGCTACACCTTC. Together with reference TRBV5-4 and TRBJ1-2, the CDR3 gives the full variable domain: ETGVTQSPTHLIKTRGQQVTLRCSSQSGHNTVSWYQQALGQGPQFIFQYYREEENGRGNFPPRFSGLQFPNYSSELNVNALELDDSALYLCASSSASGARGYTFGSGTRLTVV.

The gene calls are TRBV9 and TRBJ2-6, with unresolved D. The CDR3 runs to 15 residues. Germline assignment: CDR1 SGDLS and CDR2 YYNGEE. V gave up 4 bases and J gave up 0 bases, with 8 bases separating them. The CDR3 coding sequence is TGTGCCAGCAGCTCCGTGGTCTCTGGGGCCAACGTCCTGACTTTC. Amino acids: CASSSVVSGANVLTF.

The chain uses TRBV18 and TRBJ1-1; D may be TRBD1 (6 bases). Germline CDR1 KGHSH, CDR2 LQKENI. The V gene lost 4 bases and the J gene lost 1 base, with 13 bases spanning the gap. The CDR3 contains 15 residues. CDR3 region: CASSQKDRPNTEAFF. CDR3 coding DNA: TGTGCCAGCTCACAAAAGGACAGACCGAACACTGAAGCTTTCTTT.

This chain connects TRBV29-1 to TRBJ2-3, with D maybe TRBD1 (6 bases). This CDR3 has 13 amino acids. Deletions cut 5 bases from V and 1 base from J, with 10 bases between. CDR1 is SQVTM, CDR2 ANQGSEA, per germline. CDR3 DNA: TGCAGCGTTTCAGGGGCACGCACAGATACGCAGTATTTT. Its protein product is CSVSGARTDTQYF.

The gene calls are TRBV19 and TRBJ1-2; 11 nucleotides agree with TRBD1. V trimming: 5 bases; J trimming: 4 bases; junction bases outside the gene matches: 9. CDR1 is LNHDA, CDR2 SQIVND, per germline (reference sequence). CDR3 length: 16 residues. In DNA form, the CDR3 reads TGTGCCAGTAGTCCCCGAGGGACAGGGGGATCCTATGGCTACACCTTC. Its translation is CASSPRGTGGSYGYTF.

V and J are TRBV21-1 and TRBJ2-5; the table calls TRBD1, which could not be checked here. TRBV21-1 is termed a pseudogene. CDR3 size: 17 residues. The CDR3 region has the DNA TGTGCCAGCAGCAGGGGACACGGGCCTTACGAAGGAGAGACCCAGTACTTC. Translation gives CASSRGHGPYEGETQYF.

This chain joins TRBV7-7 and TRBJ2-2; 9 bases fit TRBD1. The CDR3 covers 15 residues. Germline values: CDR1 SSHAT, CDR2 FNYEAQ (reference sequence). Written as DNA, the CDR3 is TGTGCTAGCTCCAGGACAGGGGCTTTGACCGGGGAGCTGTTTTTT. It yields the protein CASSRTGALTGELFF.

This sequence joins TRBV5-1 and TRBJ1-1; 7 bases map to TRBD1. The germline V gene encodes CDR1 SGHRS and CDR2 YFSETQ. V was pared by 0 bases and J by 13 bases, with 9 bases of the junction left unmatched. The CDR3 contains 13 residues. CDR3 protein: CASSLAPDRAFFF. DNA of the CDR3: TGCGCCAGCAGCTTGGCGCCCGACAGGGCGTTTTTCTTT.

CDR3 DNA: TGTGCCAGCAGCCAACTCCTCGGGGGCAACTATGGCTACACCTTC. Translation: CASSQLLGGNYGYTF. The V gene is TRBV11-1, the J gene TRBJ1-2; D is possibly TRBD1 (6 bases). The germline V and J ends were trimmed by 5 bases and 2 bases, with 15 bases remaining between them. The CDR3 sequence is 15 residues long. Germline CDR1 is SGHAT and CDR2 is FQDESV (reference sequence).

The CDR3 spells CASSQEDRGLRGDTQYF. The CDR3 DNA reads as TGTGCCAGCAGCCAAGAGGACCGAGGGCTCCGCGGGGATACGCAGTATTTT. V usage is TRBV4-2 and J usage is TRBJ2-3; TRBD2 might be the D (5 bases). Trimming stripped 0 bases from V and 6 bases from J, with 19 bases between. CDR3 size: 17 residues. Germline V CDR1 and CDR2: LGHNA, YNFKEQ.

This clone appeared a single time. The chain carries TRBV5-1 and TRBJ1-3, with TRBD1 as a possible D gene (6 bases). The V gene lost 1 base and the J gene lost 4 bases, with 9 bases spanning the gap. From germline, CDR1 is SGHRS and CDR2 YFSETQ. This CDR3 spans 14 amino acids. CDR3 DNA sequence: TGCGCCAGCAGCTTGTCAGGGGCGGGAAACACCATATATTTT. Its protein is CASSLSGAGNTIYF.

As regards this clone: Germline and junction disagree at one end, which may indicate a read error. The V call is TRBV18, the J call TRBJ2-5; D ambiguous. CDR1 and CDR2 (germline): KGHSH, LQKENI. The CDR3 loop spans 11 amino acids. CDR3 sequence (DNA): TGTGCCAGCTCGCCACAAGAGACCCAGTACTTC. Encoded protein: CASSPQETQYF.

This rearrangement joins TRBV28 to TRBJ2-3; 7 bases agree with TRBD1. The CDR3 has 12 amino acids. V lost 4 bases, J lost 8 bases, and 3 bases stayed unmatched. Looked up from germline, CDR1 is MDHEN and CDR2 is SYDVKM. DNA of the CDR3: TGTGCCAGCAGTTCGCAGGGGGTTACGCAGTATTTT. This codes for CASSSQGVTQYF.

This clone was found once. CDR3 sequence (DNA): TGTGCCAGCAGCTTAATGGGAAAAGAGACCCAGTACTTC. It yields the protein CASSLMGKETQYF. The chain has TRBV7-3 and TRBJ2-5; D unclear. In germline, CDR1 is SGHTA, CDR2 FQGTGA. Trimming removed 1 base from V and 3 bases from J, with 6 bases in between. CDR3 length equals 13 residues.

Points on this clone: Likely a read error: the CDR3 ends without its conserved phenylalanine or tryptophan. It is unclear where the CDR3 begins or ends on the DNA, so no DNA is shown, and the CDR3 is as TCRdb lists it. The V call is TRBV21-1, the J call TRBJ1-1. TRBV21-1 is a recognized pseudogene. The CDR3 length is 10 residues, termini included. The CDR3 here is CASSKEGPGR.

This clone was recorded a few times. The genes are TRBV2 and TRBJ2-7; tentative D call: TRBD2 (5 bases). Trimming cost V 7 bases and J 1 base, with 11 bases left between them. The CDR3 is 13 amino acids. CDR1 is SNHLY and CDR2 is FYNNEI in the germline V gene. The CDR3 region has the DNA TGTGCCAGCAATCGGAGGTTATCCTACGAGCAGTACTTC. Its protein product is CASNRRLSYEQYF.

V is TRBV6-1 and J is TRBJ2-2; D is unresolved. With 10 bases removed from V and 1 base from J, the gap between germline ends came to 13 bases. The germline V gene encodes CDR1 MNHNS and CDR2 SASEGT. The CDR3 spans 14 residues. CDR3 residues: CAMRRSLNTGELFF. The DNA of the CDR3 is TGTGCCATGCGTCGGTCCCTGAACACCGGGGAGCTGTTTTTT.

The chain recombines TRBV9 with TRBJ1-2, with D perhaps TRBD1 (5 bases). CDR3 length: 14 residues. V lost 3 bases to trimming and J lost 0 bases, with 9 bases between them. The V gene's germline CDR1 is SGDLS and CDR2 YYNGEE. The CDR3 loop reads CASSGRDANYGYTF. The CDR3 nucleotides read TGTGCCAGCAGCGGAAGGGACGCTAACTATGGCTACACCTTC. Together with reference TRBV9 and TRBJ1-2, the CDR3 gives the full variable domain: DSGVTQTPKHLITATGQRVTLRCSPRSGDLSVYWYQQSLDQGLQFLIQYYNGEERAKGNILERFSAQQFPDLHSELNLSSLELGDSALYFCASSGRDANYGYTFGSGTRLTVV.

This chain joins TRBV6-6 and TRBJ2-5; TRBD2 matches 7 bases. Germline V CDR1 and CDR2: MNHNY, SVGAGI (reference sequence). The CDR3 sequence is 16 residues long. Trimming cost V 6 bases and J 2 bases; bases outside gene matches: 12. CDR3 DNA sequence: TGTGCCAGCAGCTCGACTAGCCGTGGATTACAAGAGACCCAGTACTTC. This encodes CASSSTSRGLQETQYF.

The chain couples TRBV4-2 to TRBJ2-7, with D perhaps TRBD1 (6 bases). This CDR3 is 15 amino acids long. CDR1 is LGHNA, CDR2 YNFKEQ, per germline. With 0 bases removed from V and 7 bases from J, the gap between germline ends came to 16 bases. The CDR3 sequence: CASSQDLRGTGEQYF. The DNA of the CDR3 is TGTGCCAGCAGCCAAGATCTGAGGGGGACGGGGGAGCAGTACTTC.

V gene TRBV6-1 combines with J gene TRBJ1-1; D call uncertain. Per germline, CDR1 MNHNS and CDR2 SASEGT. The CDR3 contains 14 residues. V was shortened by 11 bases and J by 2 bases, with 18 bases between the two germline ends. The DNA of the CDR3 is TGTGCCTCCGAAAACGGACGCTTTAACACTGAAGCTTTCTTT. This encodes CASENGRFNTEAFF.

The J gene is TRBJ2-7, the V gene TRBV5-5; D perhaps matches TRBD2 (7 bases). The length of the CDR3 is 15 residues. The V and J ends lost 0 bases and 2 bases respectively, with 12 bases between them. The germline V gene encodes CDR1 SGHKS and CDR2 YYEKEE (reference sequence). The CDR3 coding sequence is TGTGCCAGCAGCTTGGCGGGGGGCCGCACCTACGAGCAGTACTTC. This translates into CASSLAGGRTYEQYF.

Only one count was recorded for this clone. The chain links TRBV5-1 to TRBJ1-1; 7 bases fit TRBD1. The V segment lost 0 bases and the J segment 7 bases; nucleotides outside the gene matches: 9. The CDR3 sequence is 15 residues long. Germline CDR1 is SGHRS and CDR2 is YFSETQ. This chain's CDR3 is CASSLDPTGHDEAFF. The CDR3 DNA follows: TGCGCCAGCAGCTTGGACCCGACAGGGCATGATGAAGCTTTCTTT.

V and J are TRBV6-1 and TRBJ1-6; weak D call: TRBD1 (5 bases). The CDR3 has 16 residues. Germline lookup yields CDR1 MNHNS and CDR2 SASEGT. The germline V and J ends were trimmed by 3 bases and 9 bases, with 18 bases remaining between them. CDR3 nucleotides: TGTGCCAGCAGTGAGGAAGCAGGGTATTATGGTTCACCCCTCCACTTT. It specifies CASSEEAGYYGSPLHF.

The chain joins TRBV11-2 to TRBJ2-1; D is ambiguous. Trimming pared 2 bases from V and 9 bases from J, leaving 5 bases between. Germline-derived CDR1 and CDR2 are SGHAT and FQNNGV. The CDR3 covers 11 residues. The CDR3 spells CASSLFLEQFF. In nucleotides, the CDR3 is TGTGCCAGCAGCTTATTTCTTGAGCAGTTCTTC.

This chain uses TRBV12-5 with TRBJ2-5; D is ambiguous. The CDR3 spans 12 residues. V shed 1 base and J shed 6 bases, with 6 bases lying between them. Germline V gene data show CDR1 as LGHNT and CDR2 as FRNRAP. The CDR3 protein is CASGLDTKTQYF. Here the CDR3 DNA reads TGTGCTAGTGGTTTGGACACTAAGACCCAGTACTTC.

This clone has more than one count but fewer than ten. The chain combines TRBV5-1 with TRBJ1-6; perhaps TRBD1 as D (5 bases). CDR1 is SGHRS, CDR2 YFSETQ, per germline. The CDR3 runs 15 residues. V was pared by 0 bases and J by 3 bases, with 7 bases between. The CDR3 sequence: CASSLGQIYNSPLHF. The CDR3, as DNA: TGCGCCAGCAGCTTGGGACAGATCTATAATTCACCCCTCCACTTT.

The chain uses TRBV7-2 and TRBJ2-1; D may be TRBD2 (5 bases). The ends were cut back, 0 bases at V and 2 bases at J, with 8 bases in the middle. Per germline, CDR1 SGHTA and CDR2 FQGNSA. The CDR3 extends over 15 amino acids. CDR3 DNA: TGTGCCAGCAGCTTAGCTGCGGGCGCCTACAATGAGCAGTTCTTC. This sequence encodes CASSLAAGAYNEQFF.

CDR3: CASSSQETQYF. CDR3 nucleotides: TGTGCCAGCAGCTCCCAAGAGACCCAGTACTTC. V is TRBV5-4 and J is TRBJ2-5; D is unresolved. Germline V gene data show CDR1 as SGHNT and CDR2 as YYREEE (reference sequence). Trimming took off 3 bases at V and 1 base at J, with 1 base between the two ends. The CDR3 extends over 11 amino acids.

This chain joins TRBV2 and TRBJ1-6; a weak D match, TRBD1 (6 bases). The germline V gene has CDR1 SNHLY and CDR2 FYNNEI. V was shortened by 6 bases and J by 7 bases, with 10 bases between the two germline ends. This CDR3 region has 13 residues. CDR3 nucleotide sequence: TGTGCCAGCAGAGGACAGCCCAATTCACCCCTCCACTTT. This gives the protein CASRGQPNSPLHF.